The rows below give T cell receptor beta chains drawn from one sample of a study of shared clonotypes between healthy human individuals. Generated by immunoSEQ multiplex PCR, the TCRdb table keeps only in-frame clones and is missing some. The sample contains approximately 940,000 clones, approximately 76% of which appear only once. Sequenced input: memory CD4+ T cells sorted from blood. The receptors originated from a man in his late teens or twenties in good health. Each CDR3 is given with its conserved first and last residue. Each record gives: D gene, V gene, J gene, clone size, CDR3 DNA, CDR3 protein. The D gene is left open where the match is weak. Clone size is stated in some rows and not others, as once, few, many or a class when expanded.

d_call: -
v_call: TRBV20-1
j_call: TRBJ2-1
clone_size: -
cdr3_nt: TGCAGTGCTAGCGCGAGCGGGCAGTTCTTC
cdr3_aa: CSASASGQFF

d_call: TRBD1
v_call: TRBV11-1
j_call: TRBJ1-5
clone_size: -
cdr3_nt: TGTGCCAGCAGCCGCACTTACCCAGGACAGGGCAATCAGCCCCAGCATTTT
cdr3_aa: CASSRTYPGQGNQPQHF

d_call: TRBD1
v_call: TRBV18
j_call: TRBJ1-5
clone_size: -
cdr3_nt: TGTGCCAGCTCACCGGGACAGGGCAATCAGCCCCAGCATTTT
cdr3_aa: CASSPGQGNQPQHF

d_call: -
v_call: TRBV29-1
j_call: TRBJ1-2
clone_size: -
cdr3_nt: TGCAGCGCCCCGGGGCAGTCGGCGGGCTACACCTTC
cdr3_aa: CSAPGQSAGYTF

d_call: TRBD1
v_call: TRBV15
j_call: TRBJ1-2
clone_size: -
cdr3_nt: TGTGCCACCAGCCCCACCAGGGGGAATAACTATGGCTACACCTTC
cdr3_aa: CATSPTRGNNYGYTF

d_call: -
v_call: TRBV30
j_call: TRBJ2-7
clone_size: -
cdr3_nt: TGTGCCTGGAGTGTAACCCAACAGGGAACCTACGAGCAGTACTTC
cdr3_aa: CAWSVTQQGTYEQYF

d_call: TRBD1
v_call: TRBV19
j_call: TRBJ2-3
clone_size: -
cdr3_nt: TGTGCCAGTAGAGCCGGGACAGGGTACACAGATACGCAGTATTTT
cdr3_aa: CASRAGTGYTDTQYF

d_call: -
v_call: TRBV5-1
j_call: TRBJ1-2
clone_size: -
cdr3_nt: TGCGCCAGCAGCTCATTAAATGGCTACACCTTC
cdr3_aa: CASSSLNGYTF

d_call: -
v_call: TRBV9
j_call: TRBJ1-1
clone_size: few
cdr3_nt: TGTGCCAGCAGCCCCCAAGTAACTGAAGCTTTCTTT
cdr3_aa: CASSPQVTEAFF

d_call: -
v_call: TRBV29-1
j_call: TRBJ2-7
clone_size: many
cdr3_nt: TGCAGCGTTGAGTTTTTGGGGATTCGCCACGAGCAGTACTTC
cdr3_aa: CSVEFLGIRHEQYF

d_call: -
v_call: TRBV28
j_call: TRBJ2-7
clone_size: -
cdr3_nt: TGTGCCAGCAGTTTAACGGCAGGGAGCTCCTACGAGCAGTACTTC
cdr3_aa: CASSLTAGSSYEQYF

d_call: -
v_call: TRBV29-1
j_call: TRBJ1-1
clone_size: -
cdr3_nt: TGCAGCGTTGCGGACCCTGAAGCTTTCTTT
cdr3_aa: CSVADPEAFF

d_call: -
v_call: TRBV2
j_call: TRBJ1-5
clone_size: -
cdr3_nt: TGTGCCAGCAGCAAGGACAATAGCAATCAGCCCCAGCATTTT
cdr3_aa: CASSKDNSNQPQHF

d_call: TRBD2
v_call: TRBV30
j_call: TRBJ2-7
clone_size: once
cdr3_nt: TGTGCCTGGACACTAGCGGGGGCCGAGCAGTACTTC
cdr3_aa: CAWTLAGAEQYF

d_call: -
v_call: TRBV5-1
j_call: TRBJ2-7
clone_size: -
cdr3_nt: TGCGCCAGCAGCTTGGAAGGGACAACCTACGAGCAGTACTTC
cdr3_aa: CASSLEGTTYEQYF

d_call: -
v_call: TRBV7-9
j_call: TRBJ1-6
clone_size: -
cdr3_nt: TGTGCCAGCAGCTTAGTGTTGGGGGCGTCCCCGAATTCACCCCTCCACTTT
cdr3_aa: CASSLVLGASPNSPLHF

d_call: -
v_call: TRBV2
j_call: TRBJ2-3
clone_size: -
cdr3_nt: TGTGCCAGAAATCGACAGGTTGGCACAGATACGCAGTATTTT
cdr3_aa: CARNRQVGTDTQYF

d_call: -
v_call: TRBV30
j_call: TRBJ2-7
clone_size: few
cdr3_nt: TGTGCCTGGAGTGGGGTGGGATACGAGCAGTACTTC
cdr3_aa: CAWSGVGYEQYF

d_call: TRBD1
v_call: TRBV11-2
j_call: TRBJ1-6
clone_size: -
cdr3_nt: TGTGCCAGCAGCGCCAGACAGGGGGATTCACCCCTCCACTTT
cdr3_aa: CASSARQGDSPLHF

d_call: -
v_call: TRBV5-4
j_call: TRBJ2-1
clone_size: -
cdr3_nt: TGTGCCAGCAGCAGACCCGGGGGCGGAAACTCCTACAATGAGCAGTTCTTC
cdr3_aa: CASSRPGGGNSYNEQFF

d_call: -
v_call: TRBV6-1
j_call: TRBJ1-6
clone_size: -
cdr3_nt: TGTGCCAGCAGTGATCGCTTAGGGAGTTCACCCCTCCACTTT
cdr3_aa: CASSDRLGSSPLHF

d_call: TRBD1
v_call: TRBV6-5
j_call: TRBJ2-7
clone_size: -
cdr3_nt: TGTGCCAGCAGTTACCCGGGACAGGGGGCCTACGAGCAGTACTTC
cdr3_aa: CASSYPGQGAYEQYF

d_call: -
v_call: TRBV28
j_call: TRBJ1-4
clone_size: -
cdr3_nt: TGTGCCAGCAGTTCTGAGACACCTAATGAAAAACTGTTTTTT
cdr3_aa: CASSSETPNEKLFF

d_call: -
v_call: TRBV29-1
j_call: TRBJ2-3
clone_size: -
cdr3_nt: TGCAGCGTTTCACCCGTCTCGATGGGGCAGTATTTT
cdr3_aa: CSVSPVSMGQYF

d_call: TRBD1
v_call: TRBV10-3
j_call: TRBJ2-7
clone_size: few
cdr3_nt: TGTGCCATCAGTGAGTCCACGACAGGGACCGAGCAGTACTTC
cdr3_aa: CAISESTTGTEQYF

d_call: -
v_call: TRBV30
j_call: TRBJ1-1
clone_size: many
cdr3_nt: TGTGCCTGGGACGGTATGAACACTGAAGCTTTCTTT
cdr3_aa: CAWDGMNTEAFF

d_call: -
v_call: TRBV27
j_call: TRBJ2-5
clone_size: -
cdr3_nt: TGTGCCAGCAGTTTATGGGACGGGGGACTCATAGAGACCCAGTACTTC
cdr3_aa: CASSLWDGGLIETQYF

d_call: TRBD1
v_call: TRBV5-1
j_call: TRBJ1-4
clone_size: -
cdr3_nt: TGCGCCAGCAGCTTAGTAGGGACAGCTAATGAAAAACTGTTTTTT
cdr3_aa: CASSLVGTANEKLFF

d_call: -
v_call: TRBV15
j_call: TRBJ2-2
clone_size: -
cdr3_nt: TGTGCCACCAGCAGCCGGAACACCGGGGAGCTGTTTTTT
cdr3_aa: CATSSRNTGELFF

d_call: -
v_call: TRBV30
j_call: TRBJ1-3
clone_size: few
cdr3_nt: TGTGCCTGGAGCCACGGGACGGCCGGAGTCACCATATATTTT
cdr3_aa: CAWSHGTAGVTIYF

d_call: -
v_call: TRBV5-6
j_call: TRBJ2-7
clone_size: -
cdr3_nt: TGTGCCAGCAGCTTGAGGTGGAACACGTACGAGCAGTACTTC
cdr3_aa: CASSLRWNTYEQYF

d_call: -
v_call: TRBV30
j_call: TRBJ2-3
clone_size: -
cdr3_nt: TGTGCCTGGAATGGGGGTTCAGATACGCAGTATTTT
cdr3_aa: CAWNGGSDTQYF

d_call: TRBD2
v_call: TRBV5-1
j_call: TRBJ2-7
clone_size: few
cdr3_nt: TGCGCCAGCAGCTTGGCTAGCGGGGGTAAAAACGAGCAGTACTTC
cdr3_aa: CASSLASGGKNEQYF

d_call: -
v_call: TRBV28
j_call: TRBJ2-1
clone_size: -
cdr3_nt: TGTGCCAGCACAAGAAACCAGGGGTCCGCTAGGTACAATGAGCAGTTCTTC
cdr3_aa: CASTRNQGSARYNEQFF

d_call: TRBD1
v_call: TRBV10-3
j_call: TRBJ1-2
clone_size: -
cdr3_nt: TGTGCCATCAGTGATGACAGGGGCGAATATGGCTACACCTTC
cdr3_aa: CAISDDRGEYGYTF

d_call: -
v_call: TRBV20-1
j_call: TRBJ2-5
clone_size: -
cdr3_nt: TGCAGTGCTAGGGCGGGGGAGACCCAGTACTTC
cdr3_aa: CSARAGETQYF

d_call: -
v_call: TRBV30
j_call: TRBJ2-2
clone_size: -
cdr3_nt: TGTGCCTGGAGTGTACGCGGCAGGGAGAGCGGGGAGCTGTTTTTT
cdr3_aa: CAWSVRGRESGELFF

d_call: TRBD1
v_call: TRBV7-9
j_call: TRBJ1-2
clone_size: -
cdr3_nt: TGTGCCAGCAGCTTGGGAGACAGGGTGGGAGATGGCTACACCTTC
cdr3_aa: CASSLGDRVGDGYTF

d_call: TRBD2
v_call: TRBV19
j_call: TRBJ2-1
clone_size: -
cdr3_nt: TGTGCCAGTTCCGGGACTAGCGGACGTAATGAGCAGTTCTTC
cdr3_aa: CASSGTSGRNEQFF

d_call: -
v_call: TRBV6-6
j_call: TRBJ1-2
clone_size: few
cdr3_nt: TGTGCCAGCAGTAAAAAAGGGAACTATGGCTACACCTTC
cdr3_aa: CASSKKGNYGYTF

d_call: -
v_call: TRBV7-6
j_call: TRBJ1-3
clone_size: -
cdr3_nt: TGTGCCAGCAGCTCGCAAGAGACCGGCTCTGGAAACACCATATATTTT
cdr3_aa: CASSSQETGSGNTIYF

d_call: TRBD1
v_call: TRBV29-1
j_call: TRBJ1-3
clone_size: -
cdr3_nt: TGCAGCGTCCGGGATGGGACAGGGAATGGAAACACCATATATTTT
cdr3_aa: CSVRDGTGNGNTIYF

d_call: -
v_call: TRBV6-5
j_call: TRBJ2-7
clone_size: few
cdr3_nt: TGTGCCAGCAGTTTGACAGCATCAGCCCAGTACGAGCAGTACTTC
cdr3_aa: CASSLTASAQYEQYF

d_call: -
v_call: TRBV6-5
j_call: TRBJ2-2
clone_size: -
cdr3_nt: TGTGCCAGCAGTTTAACCACAGGGACCGGGGAGCTGTTTTTT
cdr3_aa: CASSLTTGTGELFF